One and the same sample provided the 21 T cell receptor beta chains below, sequenced in a study of cytomegalovirus exposure and HLA in healthy donors. The PCR used 60 Vbeta and 13 Jbeta primers. Using immunoSEQ multiplex PCR, the repertoire was profiled, and TCRdb retains in-frame clones only, with some absent. The table lists under 150,000 clones, 79% of them singletons. Sequencing was done on a sample of PBMCs. The receptors here all came from a young man in good health and CMV-seropositive.

The chain uses TRBV4-3 and TRBJ2-7, with 10 positions matching TRBD2. The V and J ends lost 0 bases and 6 bases, in that order; junction bases with no gene match: 11. The germline V gene has CDR1 LGHNA and CDR2 YSLEER. The CDR3 is 17 residues long. The CDR3 region has the DNA TGCGCCAGCAGCCAAGAAAGGGCTAGCGGGAGTCCCTTCGAGCAGTACTTC. Protein sequence: CASSQERASGSPFEQYF.

CDR3 sequence reads: CASSVSLAGAYEQFF. As DNA, the CDR3 is TGTGCCAGCAGCGTCAGTCTAGCGGGGGCTTATGAGCAGTTCTTC. This sequence joins TRBV6-1 and TRBJ2-1; 10 bases agree with TRBD2. This CDR3 has 15 amino acids. V gave up 6 bases and J gave up 8 bases; unmatched junction bases: 10. Germline V gene sequence: CDR1 MNHNS, CDR2 SASEGT.

The chain recombines TRBV27 with TRBJ1-2, with 7 bases identical to TRBD1. The J segment lost 8 bases and the V segment lost 6 bases, leaving 9 bases of the junction unmatched. Per the germline V gene, CDR1 is MNHEY and CDR2 is SMNVEV (reference sequence). There are 13 residues in the CDR3. For the CDR3, the DNA is TGTGCCAGCAGCCCCGACAGGGTTTTCGGCTACACCTTC. Protein product: CASSPDRVFGYTF.

The chain has TRBV5-4 and TRBJ2-1, with TRBD1 matching 7 bases. The CDR3 is 14 amino acids. Germline-derived CDR1 and CDR2 are SGHNT and YYREEE (reference sequence). The ends lost 0 bases at V and 10 bases at J; junction bases unmatched: 7. This chain's CDR3 is CASSLGQGSREQFF. The CDR3 DNA follows: TGTGCCAGCAGCTTGGGACAGGGATCCCGGGAGCAGTTCTTC.

The rearrangement joins TRBV5-6 to TRBJ2-5; 11 nucleotides agree with TRBD2. V shed 6 bases, J shed 1 base, and the junction held 2 bases outside the gene matches. Germline V gives CDR1 SGHDT, CDR2 YYEEEE. CDR3 length: 14 residues. The CDR3, as DNA: TGTGCCAGCACGACTAGCGGGGCCCAAGAGACCCAGTACTTC. It codes for CASTTSGAQETQYF.

The genes are TRBV2 and TRBJ2-5; no definite D call. The CDR3 is made up of 13 amino acids. The V end lost 1 base, the J end lost 5 bases, and 8 bases lay between the germline ends. The V gene's germline CDR1 is SNHLY and CDR2 FYNNEI. DNA for the CDR3: TGTGCCAGCAGTGAAGTGTTGCGGGAGACCCAGTACTTC. This codes for CASSEVLRETQYF.

The chain has TRBV18 and TRBJ1-2, with a tentative D call TRBD1 (5 bases). The germline CDR1 and CDR2 sequences are KGHSH and LQKENI. The CDR3 length is 15 residues. V was cut by 3 bases and J by 3 bases, with 14 bases left in between. The CDR3 loop reads CASSPPGTKDYGYTF. In nucleotides, the CDR3 is TGTGCCAGCTCACCCCCGGGGACTAAGGACTATGGCTACACCTTC.

As for this clone: Distinct nucleotide sequences in the sample also encode this CDR3. This chain connects TRBV5-1 to TRBJ2-7; 8 nucleotides match TRBD2. The CDR3 contains 13 residues. Germline assignment: CDR1 SGHRS and CDR2 YFSETQ. The junction had 5 bases not matched to a gene; V was cut back by 3 bases and J by 6 bases. The CDR3 here is CASSWGTSREQYF. The CDR3, as DNA: TGCGCCAGCAGCTGGGGGACTAGTCGCGAGCAGTACTTC.

This clone has just one count. This sequence joins TRBV2 and TRBJ1-2; tentatively, D is TRBD1 (5 bases). The CDR3 runs to 15 residues. Germline CDR1 SNHLY, CDR2 FYNNEI. V gave up 8 bases and J gave up 7 bases, with 23 bases separating them. In nucleotides, the CDR3 is TGTGCCAGCTGTGGTTCCAGCGAAGGGGCGTTTGGCTACACCTTC. Protein product: CASCGSSEGAFGYTF.

The genes are TRBV4-2 and TRBJ2-3; 9 bases match TRBD2. The CDR3 is 15 residues long. Germline loops: CDR1 LGHNA, CDR2 YNFKEQ. Trimming took 7 bases from V and 7 from J; bases not matched to a gene: 12. The CDR3 DNA reads TGTGCCAGCACCCCGGGGACTTCTAGCGGGAATACGCAGTATTTT. It codes for CASTPGTSSGNTQYF.

This chain uses TRBV7-8 with TRBJ1-2, with TRBD1 identical over 9 bases. Looked up from germline, CDR1 is SGHVS and CDR2 is FQNEAQ. This CDR3 is built from 15 residues. The ends lost 5 bases at V and 0 bases at J; junction bases unmatched: 4. The CDR3 DNA reads as TGTGCCAGCAGCACGAGGACAGGGGCTAACTATGGCTACACCTTC. Its protein product is CASSTRTGANYGYTF.

Only a few counts were recorded for this clone. V gene TRBV9 combines with J gene TRBJ2-7, with 7 bases that match TRBD2. Germline assignment: CDR1 SGDLS and CDR2 YYNGEE. V was pared by 4 bases and J by 3 bases, with 13 bases of the junction left unmatched. This CDR3 spans 16 amino acids. This CDR3 is CASSRSLAETFYEQYF. Here the CDR3 DNA reads TGTGCCAGCAGCCGTTCCCTAGCGGAAACCTTCTACGAGCAGTACTTC.

This clone has more than one count but fewer than ten. The gene calls are TRBV29-1 and TRBJ2-7; the D gene is possibly TRBD1 (6 bases). V was pared by 7 bases and J by 1 base, with 17 bases between. CDR1 is SQVTM, CDR2 ANQGSEA, per germline. CDR3 size: 14 residues. The CDR3 coding sequence is TGCAGCGCAAGTCCAGGGGCTACGTCCTACGAGCAGTACTTC. It translates to CSASPGATSYEQYF.

This clone was found once. The chain combines TRBV6-5 with TRBJ1-2, with D tentatively TRBD1 (6 bases). Germline CDR1 and CDR2: MNHEY and SVGAGI. The CDR3 sequence is 13 residues long. V lost 6 bases and J lost 6, with 14 bases in between. DNA of the CDR3: TGTGCCAGCAGATCGACAGGCGGAAATGGCTACACCTTC. Protein sequence: CASRSTGGNGYTF.

The chain recombines TRBV9 with TRBJ2-4; TRBD2 matches at 10 bases. V lost 3 bases and J lost 8; bases outside the gene matches: 11. The germline V gene has CDR1 SGDLS and CDR2 YYNGEE. There are 16 residues in the CDR3. DNA for the CDR3: TGTGCCAGCAGCGCGGGACTAGCGATGGGGGAGGACATTCAGTACTTC. Its translation is CASSAGLAMGEDIQYF.

The chain has TRBV5-6 and TRBJ2-1, with 9 bases that match TRBD2. The CDR3 totals 17 residues. V trimming: 0 bases; J trimming: 4 bases; junction bases outside the gene matches: 8. Germline CDR1 is SGHDT and CDR2 is YYEEEE. This CDR3 is CASSLGRGGGVYNEQFF. The DNA of the CDR3 is TGTGCCAGCAGCTTGGGACGAGGCGGGGGGGTTTACAATGAGCAGTTCTTC.

This clone was seen a handful of times. The rearrangement uses TRBV10-3 and TRBJ1-3; D is perhaps TRBD1 (5 bases). The germline CDR1 and CDR2 sequences are ENHRY and SYGVKD. V shed 3 bases and J shed 3 bases, with 9 bases lying between them. The CDR3 has 14 amino acids. This CDR3 reads CAISDSGGGNTIYF. The CDR3 DNA follows: TGTGCCATCAGTGACTCGGGGGGTGGAAACACCATATATTTT.

J is TRBJ2-5 and V is TRBV27, with 8 bases lining up with TRBD2. In germline, CDR1 is MNHEY, CDR2 SMNVEV (reference sequence). The V and J ends lost 3 bases and 5 bases, in that order; junction bases with no gene match: 11. There are 16 residues in the CDR3. CDR3 coding DNA: TGTGCCAGCAGTTTTAGGGCGGGGGGTCTAGGCGAGACCCAGTACTTC. It is translated as CASSFRAGGLGETQYF.

This clone was detected once. The junction differs from germline at one of its ends, possibly a read error. This sequence joins TRBV7-9 and TRBJ1-3, with D uncertain. The V gene's germline CDR1 is SEHNR and CDR2 FQNEAQ (reference sequence). This CDR3 contains 14 residues. CDR3 bases: TGTTCCAGCAGCCTAATATTGACTGGAAACACCATATATTTT. This translates into CSSSLILTGNTIYF.

The chain combines TRBV7-2 with TRBJ2-7, with 7 bases identical to TRBD1. Per germline, CDR1 SGHTA and CDR2 FQGNSA. V gave up 6 bases and J gave up 2 bases; unmatched junction bases: 10. This CDR3 is 15 amino acids long. Written as DNA, the CDR3 is TGTGCCAGCAGGAGACAGGGTGGCGGACCCTACGAGCAGTACTTC. Protein: CASRRQGGGPYEQYF.

The chain carries TRBV7-2 and TRBJ2-7; tentatively, D is TRBD1 (6 bases). Germline V lookup: CDR1 SGHTA, CDR2 FQGNSA. V was trimmed by 1 base and J by 9 bases, leaving 13 bases between them. The CDR3 loop spans 13 amino acids. CDR3 bases: TGTGCCAGCAGCTTAGACAGGGTAGGCGGGCAGTACTTC. Amino acid sequence: CASSLDRVGGQYF. Complete variable domain (other parts from reference TRBV7-2 and TRBJ2-7): GAGVSQSPSNKVTEKGKDVELRCDPISGHTALYWYRQSLGQGLEFLIYFQGNSAPDKSGLPSDRFSAERTGGSVSTLTIQRTQQEDSAVYLCASSLDRVGGQYFGPGTRLTVT.